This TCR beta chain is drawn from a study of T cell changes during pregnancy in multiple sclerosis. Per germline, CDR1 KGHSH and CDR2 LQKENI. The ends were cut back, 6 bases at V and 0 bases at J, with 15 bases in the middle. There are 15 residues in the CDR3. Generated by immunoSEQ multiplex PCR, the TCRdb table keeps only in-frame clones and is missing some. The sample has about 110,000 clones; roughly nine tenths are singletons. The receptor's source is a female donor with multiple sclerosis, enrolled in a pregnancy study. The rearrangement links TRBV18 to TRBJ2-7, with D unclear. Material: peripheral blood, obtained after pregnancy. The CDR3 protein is CASSRPGIDSYEQYF. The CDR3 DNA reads TGTGCCAGCTCCCGACCAGGCATCGACTCCTACGAGCAGTACTTC. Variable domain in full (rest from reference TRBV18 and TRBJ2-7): NAGVMQNPRHLVRRRGQEARLRCSPMKGHSHVYWYRQLPEEGLKFMVYLQKENIIDESGMPKERFSAEFPKEGPSILRIQQVVRGDSAAYFCASSRPGIDSYEQYFGPGTRLTVT.